The rows below give T cell receptor beta chains drawn from one sample of a study of spatial heterogeneity in lung cancer. MiXCR, applied by TCRdb to the 5' RACE reads, yields one record per CDR3 protein. The sample has approximately 40,000 distinct CDR3 sequences; more than 4.5% are singletons. The material was PBMCs, obtained at surgery. These receptor sequences come from a female donor with early-stage non-small cell lung cancer. The CDR3 runs from the conserved cysteine through the conserved F or W. Fields, in order: clone size, D gene, V gene, CDR3 length, J gene, CDR3 protein, CDR3 DNA. The D gene is left open where the match is weak. The size entry is marked missing in some rows and otherwise reads once, few, many or a size class.

abundance: many
d_gene: TRBD2
v_gene: TRBV7-3
len: 16
j_gene: TRBJ2-2
CDR3aa: CASSLTLAGGTGELFF
CDR3nt: TGTGCCAGCAGCTTAACACTAGCGGGGGGCACCGGGGAGCTGTTTTTT

abundance: .
d_gene: TRBD1
v_gene: TRBV6-6
len: 15
j_gene: TRBJ2-7
CDR3aa: CASSYARDSSYEQYF
CDR3nt: TGTGCCAGCAGTTACGCCCGGGACAGCAGTTACGAGCAGTACTTC

abundance: few
d_gene: .
v_gene: TRBV19
len: 12
j_gene: TRBJ2-7
CDR3aa: CASRSPTYEQYF
CDR3nt: TGTGCCAGTAGAAGCCCGACCTACGAGCAGTACTTC

abundance: many
d_gene: TRBD2
v_gene: TRBV7-3
len: 18
j_gene: TRBJ2-7
CDR3aa: CASRSPNPTSGGEYEQYF
CDR3nt: TGTGCCAGCAGATCTCCCAACCCAACTAGCGGGGGGGAATACGAGCAGTACTTC

abundance: many
d_gene: TRBD2
v_gene: TRBV3-1
len: 18
j_gene: TRBJ2-7
CDR3aa: CASSQEPSGGLTSYEQYF
CDR3nt: TGTGCCAGCAGCCAAGAACCTAGCGGGGGCCTAACCTCATACGAGCAGTACTTC

abundance: .
d_gene: TRBD1
v_gene: TRBV6-5
len: 16
j_gene: TRBJ1-6
CDR3aa: CASSSGAGTGASPLHF
CDR3nt: TGTGCCAGCAGTTCCGGGGCCGGGACAGGGGCTTCACCCCTCCACTTT

abundance: many
d_gene: .
v_gene: TRBV12-3/TRBV12-4
len: 13
j_gene: TRBJ1-1
CDR3aa: CASSFSRTGEAFF
CDR3nt: TGTGCCAGCAGTTTCAGCCGCACAGGGGAAGCTTTCTTT

abundance: many
d_gene: TRBD1
v_gene: TRBV19
len: 19
j_gene: TRBJ1-5
CDR3aa: CASTSHHWTGKESNQPQHF
CDR3nt: TGTGCCAGTACCTCCCACCACTGGACAGGGAAGGAAAGCAATCAGCCCCAGCATTTT

abundance: many
d_gene: .
v_gene: TRBV9
len: 16
j_gene: TRBJ2-1
CDR3aa: CASSVEKRGSYNEQFF
CDR3nt: TGTGCCAGCAGCGTAGAAAAACGGGGCTCCTACAATGAGCAGTTCTTC

abundance: .
d_gene: TRBD1
v_gene: TRBV23-1
len: 14
j_gene: TRBJ1-1
CDR3aa: CASSPYTGGTEAFF
CDR3nt: TGCGCCAGCAGTCCCTATACAGGGGGCACTGAAGCTTTCTTT